This is a list of T cell receptor beta chains from one sample in a study of blood T cells in healthy people across ages. In TCRdb, the 5' RACE reads were re-called with MiXCR into one record per CDR3 protein. The table has under 750,000 distinct CDR3 sequences, under 55% seen once; the top ten hold about 22%. Sequencing was carried out using blood. Receptor source: a man older than 75 in good health. The CDR3 runs from the conserved cysteine through the conserved F or W. A D gene is named only where the DNA matches it firmly. Only some rows state a clone size, as once, few, many or a class for expanded clones.

j_call	d_call	clone_size	v_call	cdr3_nt	cdr3_aa
TRBJ2-7	TRBD1	-	TRBV11-2	TGTGCCAGCAGCTTCGGCGGGGGACAGGGGTTTATCGAGCAGTACTTC	CASSFGGGQGFIEQYF
TRBJ2-3	TRBD2	-	TRBV12-3/TRBV12-4	TGTGCCAGCAGCCGTACTCTAGCGGGAGGTGGGGATACGCAGTATTTT	CASSRTLAGGGDTQYF
TRBJ2-5	TRBD2	-	TRBV6-2/TRBV6-3	TGTGCCAGCAGGGGTAGCGGGAGAGAAGAGACCCAGTACTTC	CASRGSGREETQYF
TRBJ2-3	TRBD2	few	TRBV18	TGTGCCTCTCGGGGAGCGGGGCGCACAGATACGCAGTATTTT	CASRGAGRTDTQYF
TRBJ1-5	TRBD1	-	TRBV29-1	TGCAGCGTTGTATTGGGACAGGGTCAGCCCCAGCATTTT	CSVVLGQGQPQHF
TRBJ2-5	TRBD2	-	TRBV5-1	TGCGCCAGCAGCTCGACTAGCGGGGGGGCACCCTCGGAGTACTTC	CASSSTSGGAPSEYF
TRBJ2-3	TRBD2	-	TRBV27	TGTGCCAGCAGGCCCGGGAGGAGTTATACGCAGTATTTT	CASRPGRSYTQYF
TRBJ1-4	-	-	TRBV25-1	TGTGCCAGCAGTGAATGGGCCCCCCCAGATGGCGAAAAACTGTTTTTT	CASSEWAPPDGEKLFF
TRBJ2-2	TRBD1	-	TRBV5-1	TGCGCCAGCAGCTTAATTGGACAGGGTGTCACCGGGGAGCTGTTTTTT	CASSLIGQGVTGELFF
TRBJ2-7	TRBD1	many	TRBV6-5	TGTGCCAGCAGCTACCGAACAGGGGCCTACGAGCAGTACTTC	CASSYRTGAYEQYF
TRBJ1-2	TRBD1	few	TRBV5-5	TGTGCCAGCAGCTTGGGGGGGACAGGGGCCTTCTATGGCTACACCTTC	CASSLGGTGAFYGYTF
TRBJ2-1	-	-	TRBV12-3/TRBV12-4	TGTGCCAGCAGTCAGCAGGGTTCTCGGAATGAGCAGTTCTTC	CASSQQGSRNEQFF
TRBJ2-1	TRBD2	-	TRBV7-9	TGTGCCGGCAGCCCCGGACTAGCGGGAGACAATGAGCAGTTCTTC	CAGSPGLAGDNEQFF
TRBJ2-7	-	-	TRBV7-8	TGTGCCAGCAGCTTAGAAGGGACATTAAGCGAGCAGTACTTC	CASSLEGTLSEQYF
TRBJ2-5	-	few	TRBV24-1	TGTGCCACCAGTGATGGTTACCCGCGGGAGACCCAGTACTTC	CATSDGYPRETQYF
TRBJ2-1	-	few	TRBV7-9	TGTGCCAGCAGTCAGCCTGGGAGGAATGAGCAGTTCTTC	CASSQPGRNEQFF
TRBJ2-7	-	-	TRBV20-1	TGCAGTGCCTTGAGGGGGGCCCGCTCCTACGAGCAGTACTTC	CSALRGARSYEQYF
TRBJ1-2	TRBD1	-	TRBV7-2	TGTGCCAGCAGCTTAGCACAGGGGGCGCCCTGGGGCTACACCTTC	CASSLAQGAPWGYTF
TRBJ2-5	TRBD1	few	TRBV28	TGTGCCAGCAGGCAAGGACAGGGGGATTTAGAGACCCAGTACTTC	CASRQGQGDLETQYF
TRBJ2-1	TRBD1	-	TRBV29-1	TGCAGCGTTGCTTACAGGGGTTTGAGGAGGGAGCAGTTCTTC	CSVAYRGLRREQFF
TRBJ1-1	-	-	TRBV10-3	TGTGCCATCAGTGAAACACCGAACACTGAAGCTTTCTTT	CAISETPNTEAFF
TRBJ2-2	TRBD1	-	TRBV4-3	TGCGCCAGCAGCCAAGGGACAGGGGGATTCGGGGAGCTGTTTTTT	CASSQGTGGFGELFF
TRBJ2-1	-	-	TRBV6-5	TGTGCCGGCAGTTACGGGAACTCCTACAATGAGCAGTTCTTC	CAGSYGNSYNEQFF
TRBJ2-1	TRBD2	-	TRBV20-1	TGCAGTGCTAGAGATCTAAGCGGGGAGAGCCTCAATGAGCAGTTCTTC	CSARDLSGESLNEQFF
TRBJ1-2	-	-	TRBV7-3	TGTGCCTGCAGCTACGGGAGCGGTATTGGCTACACCTTC	CACSYGSGIGYTF
TRBJ2-5	-	-	TRBV20-1	TGCAGTGCCAGGGACCGTGACGGTCAGCAAGAGACCCAGTACTTC	CSARDRDGQQETQYF
TRBJ2-2	TRBD2	-	TRBV29-1	TGCACAATGGGCGGGGGGGCCACCGGGGAGCTGTTTTTT	CTMGGGATGELFF
TRBJ2-3	-	-	TRBV20-1	TGCAGTGCTAGATCCGGGGGCGCTTATTTAGCAACAGATACGCGGTATTTT	CSARSGGAYLATDTRYF
TRBJ1-2	-	many	TRBV20-1	TGCAGGGTGCGCTATGGCTACACCTTC	CRVRYGYTF
TRBJ2-3	-	-	TRBV12-3/TRBV12-4	TGTGCCAGCAGCCTTGAGACTCCACGCACAGATACGCAGTATTTT	CASSLETPRTDTQYF
TRBJ1-2	TRBD1	-	TRBV12-3/TRBV12-4	TGTGCCAGCAGTTTCCGGGACAGGGATGGCTACACCTTC	CASSFRDRDGYTF
TRBJ1-2	-	-	TRBV9	TGTGCCAGCAGCCCCGAGGCGGGAGAGAGCGGCTACACCTTC	CASSPEAGESGYTF
TRBJ2-7	-	-	TRBV27	TGTGCCAGCAGGGGGCTCCGGGGCTTGAGCTCCTACGAGCAGTACTTC	CASRGLRGLSSYEQYF
TRBJ1-2	-	-	TRBV21-1	TGTGCCAGCAGCCCCCGGGACAGGGAGGGCTATGGCTACACCTTC	CASSPRDREGYGYTF
TRBJ2-3	-	once	TRBV12-3/TRBV12-4	TGTGCCAGCAGTCCGACCAGGGTCAGCACAGATACGCAGTATTTT	CASSPTRVSTDTQYF
TRBJ2-7	-	-	TRBV7-9	TGTGCCAGCAGCCTACAGACAGGTCGGTACGAGCAGTACTTC	CASSLQTGRYEQYF
TRBJ2-7	-	-	TRBV7-6	TGTGCCAGCAGCTTAGTATGGATGCTTGGGCGGGCCAGCTCCTACGAGCAGTACTTC	CASSLVWMLGRASSYEQYF
TRBJ2-6	-	few	TRBV5-1	TGCGCCAGCGCCTCGCCCGGGGCCAACGTCCTGACTTTC	CASASPGANVLTF
TRBJ2-7	-	many	TRBV6-6	TGTGCCAGCAGCTCCACAGGGAGAGAGCAGTACTTC	CASSSTGREQYF
TRBJ2-5	TRBD2	-	TRBV12-3/TRBV12-4	TGTGCCAGCAGCCGGACTAGCGACGGGGAGACCCAGTACTTC	CASSRTSDGETQYF
TRBJ2-7	-	few	TRBV29-1	TGCAGCGTTGAAGATACGTACAGGGACGAGCAGTACTTC	CSVEDTYRDEQYF